This record concerns one T cell receptor beta chain sequence. Sequencing used immunoSEQ multiplex PCR; TCRdb keeps in-frame clones, though not all of them. The sample has roughly 130,000 clones, less than 95% seen once. The source of the sample is a study of control samples from healthy donors and cancer patients. V was shortened by 4 bases and J by 1 base, with 11 bases between the two germline ends. This CDR3 is 16 amino acids long. Germline values: CDR1 LGHNA, CDR2 YNFKEQ. The rearrangement uses TRBV4-2 and TRBJ2-6, with a tentative D call TRBD1 (6 bases). The receptor was derived from a man aged 18 to 30 in good health. The sequencing sample was made of blood. CDR3 sequence: CASSLEDRSGANVLTF. The CDR3 nucleotides are TGTGCCAGCAGCCTAGAGGACAGATCTGGGGCCAACGTCCTGACTTTC.